This T cell receptor beta chain was sequenced for a study of blood T cell repertoires in COVID-19. Study in general: PBMCs, B-cell-depleted T cells, or T cells were the source of the cDNA or gDNA that made up the material.

Germline CDR1 and CDR2: SGHDT and YYEEEE. The CDR3 is made up of 16 amino acids. The V end was cut by 4 bases, the J end by 4 bases, with 17 bases between. Method: immunoSEQ multiplex PCR; TCRdb's copy keeps in-frame clones and lacks some. The data show approximately 270,000 clones, with roughly 86% seen just once and approximately 9.7% held by the top ten. The J gene is TRBJ2-2, the V gene TRBV5-6, with a tentative D call TRBD2 (5 bases). The sequencing input was peripheral blood. This clonotype was sampled from a man in his forties with active or convalescent COVID-19. The CDR3 spells CASSPLGSSGTGELFF. CDR3 coding DNA: TGTGCCAGCAGCCCCCTAGGGAGCTCGGGCACCGGGGAGCTGTTTTTT.